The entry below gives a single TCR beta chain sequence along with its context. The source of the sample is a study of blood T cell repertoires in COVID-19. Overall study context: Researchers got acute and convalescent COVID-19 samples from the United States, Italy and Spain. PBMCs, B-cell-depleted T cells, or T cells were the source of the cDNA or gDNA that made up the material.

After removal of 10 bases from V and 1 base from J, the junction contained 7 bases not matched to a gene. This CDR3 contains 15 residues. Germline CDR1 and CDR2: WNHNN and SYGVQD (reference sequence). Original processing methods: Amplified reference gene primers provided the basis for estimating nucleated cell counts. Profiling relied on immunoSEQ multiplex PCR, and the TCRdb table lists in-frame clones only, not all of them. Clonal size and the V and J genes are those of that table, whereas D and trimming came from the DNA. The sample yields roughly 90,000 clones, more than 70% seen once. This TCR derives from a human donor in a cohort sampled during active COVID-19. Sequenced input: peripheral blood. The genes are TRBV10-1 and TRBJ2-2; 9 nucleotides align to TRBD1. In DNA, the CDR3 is TGCGCCACCCACCCGGGACAGGGGAACACCGGGGAGCTGTTTTTT. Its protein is CATHPGQGNTGELFF.